The rows below give T cell receptor beta chains drawn from one sample of a study of T cells in Graves' hyperthyroidism and ophthalmopathy. Using its own MiXCR run on the multiplex PCR reads, TCRdb lists one record per CDR3 protein. The sample shows 700,000 or so distinct CDR3 sequences, about 15% of them seen only once. The sequenced material came from blood. The receptors stem from a man aged 18-30 years with Graves' hyperthyroidism. Both conserved end residues are part of each CDR3. A D gene is named only where the DNA matches it firmly. The listing skips clone size in some rows; elsewhere it reads once, few, many or a size class.

v_call: TRBV20-1
clone_size: .
j_call: TRBJ2-1
d_call: .
cdr3_aa: CSARDFAPRSGVSSYNEQFF
cdr3_nt: TGCAGTGCTAGAGATTTCGCTCCTAGGAGCGGAGTGAGCTCCTACAATGAGCAGTTCTTC

v_call: TRBV28
clone_size: .
j_call: TRBJ1-2
d_call: .
cdr3_aa: CASSLTTGYGYTF
cdr3_nt: TGTGCCAGCAGTTTGACAACAGGGTATGGCTACACCTTC

v_call: TRBV20-1
clone_size: many
j_call: TRBJ2-2
d_call: TRBD2
cdr3_aa: CSARDQAGGTGELFF
cdr3_nt: TGCAGTGCTAGAGATCAGGCGGGAGGTACCGGGGAGCTGTTTTTT

v_call: TRBV28
clone_size: .
j_call: TRBJ1-4
d_call: .
cdr3_aa: CASSSLSASTNEKLFF
cdr3_nt: TGTGCCAGCAGTTCTCTCTCGGCCTCAACTAATGAAAAACTGTTTTTT

v_call: TRBV12-3/TRBV12-4
clone_size: few
j_call: TRBJ2-1
d_call: .
cdr3_aa: CASSPGPYEQFF
cdr3_nt: TGTGCCAGCAGTCCCGGTCCCTATGAGCAGTTCTTC

v_call: TRBV20-1
clone_size: .
j_call: TRBJ2-1
d_call: TRBD1
cdr3_aa: CSANRGYNEQFF
cdr3_nt: TGCAGTGCTAACAGGGGATACAATGAGCAGTTCTTC

v_call: TRBV20-1
clone_size: .
j_call: TRBJ2-2
d_call: TRBD2
cdr3_aa: CSARKVLAGGFGELFF
cdr3_nt: TGCAGTGCTAGAAAGGTTCTAGCGGGAGGATTCGGGGAGCTGTTTTTT

v_call: TRBV18
clone_size: few
j_call: TRBJ2-1
d_call: .
cdr3_aa: CASSPPASIAQYARGEQFF
cdr3_nt: TGTGCCAGCTCACCACCGGCGTCCATCGCCCAATATGCCCGTGGTGAGCAGTTCTTC

v_call: TRBV28
clone_size: many
j_call: TRBJ1-2
d_call: TRBD1
cdr3_aa: CASSLPDRAAYGYTF
cdr3_nt: TGTGCCAGCAGTCTCCCCGACAGGGCTGCTTATGGCTACACCTTC

v_call: TRBV11-3
clone_size: many
j_call: TRBJ2-7
d_call: .
cdr3_aa: CASSPFGTFYEQYF
cdr3_nt: TGTGCCAGCAGCCCGTTCGGGACTTTTTACGAGCAGTACTTC

v_call: TRBV27
clone_size: .
j_call: TRBJ1-2
d_call: TRBD1
cdr3_aa: CASSLKGAHYGYTF
cdr3_nt: TGTGCCAGCAGTTTAAAGGGGGCCCACTATGGCTACACCTTC

v_call: TRBV10-3
clone_size: .
j_call: TRBJ2-5
d_call: .
cdr3_aa: CAISVGTSTQETQYF
cdr3_nt: TGTGCCATCAGTGTGGGAACGTCTACCCAAGAGACCCAGTACTTC

v_call: TRBV7-9
clone_size: many
j_call: TRBJ2-6
d_call: .
cdr3_aa: CASTPPGRFASGANVLTF
cdr3_nt: TGTGCCAGCACCCCCCCCGGACGGTTTGCCTCTGGGGCCAACGTCCTGACTTTC

v_call: TRBV20-1
clone_size: many
j_call: TRBJ2-7
d_call: .
cdr3_aa: CSARSTAVHGQYF
cdr3_nt: TGCAGTGCTAGATCCACCGCGGTGCATGGGCAGTACTTC

v_call: TRBV20-1
clone_size: .
j_call: TRBJ2-7
d_call: TRBD2
cdr3_aa: CSARDLVSGSYEQYF
cdr3_nt: TGCAGTGCTAGAGATCTAGTTAGCGGGAGTTACGAGCAGTACTTC

v_call: TRBV7-9
clone_size: few
j_call: TRBJ2-3
d_call: .
cdr3_aa: CASSLAYASTQYF
cdr3_nt: TGTGCCAGCAGCTTAGCGTATGCTAGTACGCAGTATTTT

v_call: TRBV28
clone_size: many
j_call: TRBJ2-7
d_call: .
cdr3_aa: CASSAPLGAGVREQYF
cdr3_nt: TGTGCCAGCAGTGCCCCCCTGGGGGCGGGAGTAAGGGAGCAGTACTTC

v_call: TRBV12-3/TRBV12-4
clone_size: .
j_call: TRBJ2-7
d_call: TRBD1
cdr3_aa: CASRPGQGANREQYF
cdr3_nt: TGTGCCAGCAGGCCGGGACAGGGGGCGAATAGGGAGCAGTACTTC

v_call: TRBV9
clone_size: few
j_call: TRBJ2-1
d_call: .
cdr3_aa: CASSHSVSEQFF
cdr3_nt: TGTGCCAGCAGCCACTCTGTGAGTGAGCAGTTCTTC

v_call: TRBV7-3
clone_size: .
j_call: TRBJ2-1
d_call: .
cdr3_aa: CASSFLGTANEQFF
cdr3_nt: TGTGCCAGCAGCTTCTTGGGGACTGCCAATGAGCAGTTCTTC

v_call: TRBV27
clone_size: .
j_call: TRBJ2-1
d_call: TRBD2
cdr3_aa: CASSPLTSGRAQYEQFF
cdr3_nt: TGTGCCAGCAGTCCACTGACTAGCGGGAGGGCCCAATATGAGCAGTTCTTC

v_call: TRBV19
clone_size: few
j_call: TRBJ1-4
d_call: .
cdr3_aa: CASSEPRTNEKLFF
cdr3_nt: TGTGCCAGTAGTGAACCGAGAACTAATGAAAAACTGTTTTTT

v_call: TRBV11-1
clone_size: few
j_call: TRBJ2-1
d_call: TRBD1
cdr3_aa: CASSLNPGGSGSEQFF
cdr3_nt: TGTGCCAGCAGCTTAAACCCAGGGGGATCAGGGAGTGAGCAGTTCTTC

v_call: TRBV29-1
clone_size: .
j_call: TRBJ2-5
d_call: .
cdr3_aa: CSVLRGRGETQYF
cdr3_nt: TGCAGCGTCCTACGAGGGCGAGGAGAGACCCAGTACTTC

v_call: TRBV18
clone_size: many
j_call: TRBJ1-3
d_call: TRBD1
cdr3_aa: CASSPGTGRNTIYF
cdr3_nt: TGTGCCAGCTCACCGGGGACAGGCAGAAACACCATATATTTT

v_call: TRBV6-1
clone_size: many
j_call: TRBJ2-7
d_call: .
cdr3_aa: CASKTGEGTYEQYF
cdr3_nt: TGTGCCAGCAAAACGGGAGAGGGCACCTACGAGCAGTACTTC

v_call: TRBV28
clone_size: many
j_call: TRBJ1-2
d_call: TRBD1
cdr3_aa: CASSLPLDRGRDGYTF
cdr3_nt: TGTGCCAGCAGTTTACCCCTTGACAGGGGGCGCGATGGCTACACCTTC

v_call: TRBV20-1
clone_size: .
j_call: TRBJ2-3
d_call: TRBD2
cdr3_aa: CSALSGRADTQYF
cdr3_nt: TGCAGTGCTCTCAGCGGGAGGGCCGACACGCAGTATTTT

v_call: TRBV24-1
clone_size: .
j_call: TRBJ2-5
d_call: TRBD2
cdr3_aa: CATSEWREKETQYF
cdr3_nt: TGTGCCACCAGTGAGTGGCGGGAGAAAGAGACCCAGTACTTC

v_call: TRBV5-1
clone_size: .
j_call: TRBJ1-2
d_call: .
cdr3_aa: CASSLAGNEGYTF
cdr3_nt: TGCGCCAGCAGCTTGGCAGGGAACGAAGGCTACACCTTC

v_call: TRBV7-2
clone_size: .
j_call: TRBJ1-4
d_call: TRBD1
cdr3_aa: CASSADRGGKLFF
cdr3_nt: TGTGCCAGCAGCGCAGACAGGGGAGGAAAACTGTTTTTT

v_call: TRBV10-3
clone_size: .
j_call: TRBJ2-1
d_call: TRBD2
cdr3_aa: CAISGASGDYNEQFF
cdr3_nt: TGTGCCATCAGTGGAGCTAGCGGGGACTACAATGAGCAGTTCTTC

v_call: TRBV25-1
clone_size: few
j_call: TRBJ2-1
d_call: .
cdr3_aa: CASSEWQGLYNEQFF
cdr3_nt: TGTGCCAGCAGTGAATGGCAGGGCCTATACAATGAGCAGTTCTTC

v_call: TRBV7-3
clone_size: .
j_call: TRBJ1-1
d_call: .
cdr3_aa: CASSLFPATNTEAFF
cdr3_nt: TGTGCCAGCAGCTTATTTCCAGCAACGAACACTGAAGCTTTCTTT

v_call: TRBV30
clone_size: few
j_call: TRBJ2-7
d_call: .
cdr3_aa: CAWSKGRAYEQYF
cdr3_nt: TGTGCCTGGAGCAAGGGCCGGGCCTACGAGCAGTACTTC

v_call: TRBV12-3/TRBV12-4
clone_size: .
j_call: TRBJ1-5
d_call: .
cdr3_aa: CASSLSGMGQPQHF
cdr3_nt: TGTGCCAGCAGTTTATCCGGAATGGGTCAGCCCCAGCATTTT

v_call: TRBV7-8
clone_size: many
j_call: TRBJ2-5
d_call: .
cdr3_aa: CASSLGSASQETQYF
cdr3_nt: TGTGCCAGCAGCTTAGGATCCGCGTCCCAAGAGACCCAGTACTTC

v_call: TRBV7-9
clone_size: few
j_call: TRBJ2-1
d_call: TRBD2
cdr3_aa: CASSLGLAGASSSYNEQFF
cdr3_nt: TGTGCCAGCAGCTTGGGACTAGCGGGGGCCTCCAGCTCCTACAATGAGCAGTTCTTC

v_call: TRBV29-1
clone_size: many
j_call: TRBJ2-7
d_call: .
cdr3_aa: CSVGDTPYEQYF
cdr3_nt: TGCAGCGTTGGGGACACCCCCTACGAGCAGTACTTC

v_call: TRBV9
clone_size: .
j_call: TRBJ1-1
d_call: .
cdr3_aa: CASSGTPTTEAFF
cdr3_nt: TGTGCCAGCAGCGGGACACCAACCACTGAAGCTTTCTTT

v_call: TRBV7-9
clone_size: many
j_call: TRBJ2-1
d_call: TRBD2
cdr3_aa: CASSFQGGSNEQFF
cdr3_nt: TGTGCCAGCAGCTTCCAGGGCGGGAGCAATGAGCAGTTCTTC

v_call: TRBV9
clone_size: few
j_call: TRBJ1-1
d_call: TRBD1
cdr3_aa: CASSADRANTEAFF
cdr3_nt: TGTGCCAGCAGCGCGGACAGGGCGAACACTGAAGCTTTCTTT

v_call: TRBV27
clone_size: few
j_call: TRBJ1-2
d_call: TRBD1
cdr3_aa: CASSREVRLGQPGRYGYTF
cdr3_nt: TGTGCCAGCAGCCGCGAGGTCCGTTTGGGACAGCCCGGCCGCTATGGCTACACCTTC

v_call: TRBV28
clone_size: many
j_call: TRBJ1-2
d_call: .
cdr3_aa: CASASVGGEGGGYGYTF
cdr3_nt: TGTGCCAGCGCATCCGTGGGAGGGGAGGGAGGGGGCTATGGCTACACCTTC

v_call: TRBV30
clone_size: many
j_call: TRBJ2-3
d_call: .
cdr3_aa: CAWSVGTQYF
cdr3_nt: TGTGCCTGGAGTGTTGGTACGCAGTATTTT

v_call: TRBV5-1
clone_size: few
j_call: TRBJ2-5
d_call: .
cdr3_aa: CASSLPGSAGVQTQYF
cdr3_nt: TGCGCCAGCAGCTTGCCAGGTTCGGCAGGGGTGCAGACCCAGTACTTC

v_call: TRBV5-6
clone_size: .
j_call: TRBJ1-5
d_call: .
cdr3_aa: CASSLYPNQPQHF
cdr3_nt: TGTGCCAGCAGCTTGTACCCCAATCAGCCCCAGCATTTT

v_call: TRBV5-6
clone_size: many
j_call: TRBJ1-1
d_call: .
cdr3_aa: CASSLEGGDTEAFF
cdr3_nt: TGTGCCAGCAGCTTGGAAGGGGGGGACACTGAAGCTTTCTTT

v_call: TRBV28
clone_size: many
j_call: TRBJ1-1
d_call: .
cdr3_aa: CASSLGLYTEAFF
cdr3_nt: TGTGCCAGCAGTCTAGGACTCTACACTGAAGCTTTCTTT

v_call: TRBV20-1
clone_size: few
j_call: TRBJ1-6
d_call: .
cdr3_aa: CSALDSAYSPLHF
cdr3_nt: TGCAGTGCTTTGGACAGCGCCTATTCACCCCTCCACTTT